The TCR beta chain described here comes from a study of human T cells and chemical hapten exposure. For the study at large: Across the whole study, which lasted about 5.5 months, patients were given diphenylcyclopropenone on the scalp once a week. Findings and caveats of the study: Versus controls, significantly more large CDR3 similarity clusters arose from expanded TCRs.

MiXCR was run by TCRdb on the RACE reads, yielding one entry per CDR3 protein. The sample shows under 95,000 distinct CDR3 sequences, 8.5% of them seen only once. Trimming removed 0 bases from V and 3 bases from J, with 13 bases in between. The CDR3 sequence is 16 residues long. Germline lookup yields CDR1 LGHNA and CDR2 YSLEER. This clonotype has more than one count but fewer than ten. The antigen remains unidentified. Documented time point: pre-sensitization, week 0. The treatment: therapeutic diphenylcyclopropenone sensitization with weekly scalp DPC. J is TRBJ2-3 and V is TRBV4-3; TRBD2 might be the D (6 bases). Sequences were derived from whole blood, sampled in connection with sensitization to the hapten diphenylcyclopropenone (DPC). The receptor was isolated from a man aged 35 to 55 with alopecia areata. Some clones in this sample may be carry-over from other donors' samples. As DNA, the CDR3 is TGCGCCAGCAGCCAAGAACCAAATCTAGCGACAGATACGCAGTATTTT. Its translation is CASSQEPNLATDTQYF.